This entry lists 26 T cell receptor beta chains sequenced from one sample in a study of Ad26.COV2.S vaccination and SARS-CoV-2 variants (dated by TCRdb to about 2021). To prepare the library, the immunoSEQ multiplex PCR assay was applied. What TCRdb holds here is the immuneACCESS table cut down to in-frame rearrangements. Part of the clones is not present; checked against another copy, under half of the missing clones reflect an unresolved V gene, and the others are unexplained. This sample lists roughly 300,000 clones; roughly 90% were detected once. The ten largest clonotypes hold approximately 12% of the sample. Reading the label with the study, this specimen's treatment or condition is: 19 received Ad26.COV2.S at low or high dose, single or two shots; several received placebo; per-sample allocation not given. For vaccine and placebo recipients, the sequenced repertoires came from samples collected on day 63 after the first injection.

Sample: peripheral blood, taken in a trial of Ad26.COV2.S vaccine versus placebo. The receptor set was obtained from a person aged 18-60 years who received the Ad26.COV2.S COVID-19 vaccine or a placebo.

The gene calls are TRBV23-1 and TRBJ2-5; possible D gene TRBD1, 6 bases. TRBV23-1 is an ORF for which the function is uncertain. Trimming stripped 8 bases from V and 5 bases from J, with 15 bases between. There are 13 residues in the CDR3. CDR3 amino acids: CASRTGTLETQYF. As DNA, the CDR3 is TGCGCCAGCCGAACCGGGACACTGGAGACCCAGTACTTC.

This clone was found once. The chain combines TRBV4-2 with TRBJ2-7, with a tentative D call TRBD2 (6 bases). CDR1 is LGHNA and CDR2 is YNFKEQ in the germline V gene. Trimming took off 4 bases at V and 7 bases at J, with 11 bases between the two ends. This CDR3 has 12 residues. CDR3 region: CASSPSGGEQYF. The CDR3 DNA follows: TGTGCCAGCAGCCCCAGTGGGGGGGAGCAGTACTTC.

The chain joins TRBV25-1 to TRBJ1-4, with 7 bases matching TRBD1. The V gene's germline CDR1 is MGHDK and CDR2 SYGVNS. The CDR3 is made up of 14 amino acids. Trimming cost V 7 bases and J 4 bases; bases outside gene matches: 6. Here the CDR3 DNA reads TGTGCCAGCACGCGACAGGGTCTTAATGAAAAACTGTTTTTT. Amino acids: CASTRQGLNEKLFF. The full variable domain, its missing parts supplied by reference TRBV25-1 and TRBJ1-4, is EADIYQTPRYLVIGTGKKITLECSQTMGHDKMYWYQQDPGMELHLIHYSYGVNSTEKGDLSSESTVSRIRTEHFPLTLESARPSHTSQYLCASTRQGLNEKLFFGSGTQLSVL.

The CDR3 sequence is CASSLHPGPPAYEQYF. CDR3 nucleotide sequence: TGTGCCAGCAGCTTGCATCCGGGACCGCCGGCCTACGAGCAGTACTTC. V is TRBV5-6 and J is TRBJ2-7; D possibly matches TRBD1 or TRBD2 (5 bases each). The CDR3 extends over 16 amino acids. Germline CDR1 reads SGHDT; CDR2 reads YYEEEE. The V end was cut by 1 base, the J end by 2 bases, with 16 bases between.

V gene TRBV7-9 combines with J gene TRBJ2-3; 8 bases match TRBD2. Germline V gene lookup returns CDR1 SEHNR and CDR2 FQNEAQ (reference sequence). V lost 1 base and J lost 0; bases outside the gene matches: 6. This CDR3 comprises 17 residues. For the CDR3, the DNA is TGTGCCAGCAGCTTAGGGGTAGCGGGGACTAGCACAGATACGCAGTATTTT. It encodes CASSLGVAGTSTDTQYF.

The CDR3 sequence: CASSQDRVEYEQYF. The CDR3 DNA is TGTGCCAGCAGCCAGGACAGGGTGGAGTACGAGCAGTACTTC. This chain connects TRBV11-1 to TRBJ2-7, with 8 bases identical to TRBD1. CDR1 SGHAT and CDR2 FQDESV come from the germline V gene (reference sequence). Germline trimming cut 5 bases from V and 4 bases from J; bases unmatched to any gene: 7. The CDR3 is 14 amino acids.

The chain has TRBV2 and TRBJ1-1, with 7 positions matching TRBD1. J lost 5 bases, V lost 7 bases, and 10 bases had no gene match. This CDR3 contains 14 residues. Germline CDR1 SNHLY, CDR2 FYNNEI. CDR3 DNA sequence: TGTGCCAGCAAGGGAAGGGGGCGGGAGACTGAAGCTTTCTTT. It encodes CASKGRGRETEAFF.

V usage is TRBV15 and J usage is TRBJ2-3, with 8 nucleotides matching TRBD2. Germline V gene sequence: CDR1 LNHNV, CDR2 YYDKDF (reference sequence). The J segment lost 5 bases and the V segment lost 0 bases, leaving 7 bases of the junction unmatched. The CDR3 contains 16 residues. The CDR3 DNA follows: TGTGCCACCAGCAGAGATCGGGGGGGCGGAGGAGATACGCAGTATTTT. It translates to CATSRDRGGGGDTQYF. The whole variable domain, remainder taken from reference TRBV15 and TRBJ2-3, is DAMVIQNPRYQVTQFGKPVTLSCSQTLNHNVMYWYQQKSSQAPKLLFHYYDKDFNNEADTPDNFQSRRPNTSFCFLDIRSPGLGDTAMYLCATSRDRGGGGDTQYFGPGTRLTVL.

This chain connects TRBV29-1 to TRBJ2-7; weak D call: TRBD2 (5 bases). The CDR3 spans 17 residues. CDR1 SQVTM and CDR2 ANQGSEA come from the germline V gene. Trimming removed 4 bases from V and 2 bases from J, with 24 bases in between. The CDR3 loop reads CSVGLRVRRSPPYEQYF. The CDR3 coding sequence is TGCAGCGTTGGATTGAGGGTGCGGCGGTCTCCCCCCTACGAGCAGTACTTC.

The chain is built from TRBV6-4 and TRBJ2-1; D might be TRBD1 (5 bases). Germline V lookup: CDR1 MRHNA, CDR2 SNTAGT. V was trimmed by 5 bases and J by 0 bases, leaving 11 bases between them. The CDR3 has 15 residues. CDR3: CASSTTAGSYNEQFF. CDR3 coding DNA: TGTGCCAGCAGTACGACAGCAGGCTCCTACAATGAGCAGTTCTTC.

This chain connects TRBV5-1 to TRBJ1-2; D ambiguous. The CDR3 covers 13 residues. V lost 2 bases and J 8 bases, leaving 13 bases between the germline ends. Germline V lookup: CDR1 SGHRS, CDR2 YFSETQ. The CDR3 loop is CASSFRASEGYTF. Written as DNA, the CDR3 is TGCGCCAGCAGCTTTCGGGCTTCAGAGGGCTACACCTTC.

For the CDR3, the DNA is TGTGCCAGCAGCCCCCGACTAGCGGGAGGGCCGAGCTCCTACAATGAGCAGTTCTTC. Protein sequence: CASSPRLAGGPSSYNEQFF. The chain employs TRBV11-2 and TRBJ2-1; 14 positions match TRBD2. The CDR3 spans 19 residues. V was clipped by 5 bases and J by 0 bases; unmatched bases: 9. Germline lookup yields CDR1 SGHAT and CDR2 FQNNGV.

This clone was observed a single time. The chain couples TRBV5-8 to TRBJ2-2, with D uncertain. CDR1 is SGHTS, CDR2 YDEGEE, per germline. Trimming took 4 bases from V and 6 from J, leaving 7 bases between them. The CDR3 sequence is 12 residues long. Here the CDR3 DNA reads TGTGCCAGCAGCCGAGCCGCCGGGGAGCTGTTTTTT. Translated: CASSRAAGELFF. The full variable domain, with the rest looked up from reference TRBV5-8 and TRBJ2-2, is EAGVTQSPTHLIKTRGQQATLRCSPISGHTSVYWYQQALGLGLQFLLWYDEGEERNRGNFPPRFSGRQFPNYSSELNVNALELEDSALYLCASSRAAGELFFGEGSRLTVL.

The genes are TRBV28 and TRBJ1-6; D unresolved. The CDR3 sequence is 15 residues long. The V end was cut by 2 bases, the J end by 5 bases, with 10 bases between. Per germline, CDR1 MDHEN and CDR2 SYDVKM. CDR3 in DNA: TGTGCCAGCAGTTTAAGGAGGATCAATAATTCACCCCTCCACTTT. This translates into CASSLRRINNSPLHF.

This clone was found a few times. The chain couples TRBV9 to TRBJ2-7; TRBD2 agrees at 7 bases. The V and J ends lost 0 bases and 5 bases, in that order; junction bases with no gene match: 11. The V gene's germline CDR1 is SGDLS and CDR2 YYNGEE. The CDR3 sequence is 16 residues long. The CDR3 region is CASSVDWGGPRNEQYF. The CDR3 DNA sequence: TGTGCCAGCAGCGTAGATTGGGGGGGACCCCGTAACGAGCAGTACTTC.

This rearrangement joins TRBV29-1 to TRBJ1-1; D is unclear. The V gene's germline CDR1 is SQVTM and CDR2 ANQGSEA. V lost 6 bases to trimming and J lost 3 bases, with 5 bases between them. CDR3 length: 10 amino acids. As DNA, the CDR3 is TGCAGCGTAATGTACACTGAAGCTTTCTTT. It yields the protein CSVMYTEAFF.

The table lists this clone with a count of one. The chain links TRBV19 to TRBJ2-7, with D perhaps TRBD1 (5 bases). Germline V gene sequence: CDR1 LNHDA, CDR2 SQIVND (reference sequence). V lost 6 bases and J lost 0, with 9 bases in between. The CDR3 covers 13 residues. The CDR3 nucleotides read TGTGCCAGTAGAGACAGTAGCTCCTACGAGCAGTACTTC. Translating it yields CASRDSSSYEQYF.

This sequence joins TRBV4-2 and TRBJ1-2, with TRBD1 identical over 10 bases. The CDR3 extends over 16 amino acids. Germline values: CDR1 LGHNA, CDR2 YNFKEQ. V was clipped by 4 bases and J by 2 bases; unmatched bases: 7. DNA of the CDR3: TGTGCCAGCAGCCTAGGGACAGGGGCCGAAAACTATGGCTACACCTTC. Protein product: CASSLGTGAENYGYTF.

The chain is built from TRBV3-1 (or the pseudogene TRBV3-2) and TRBJ1-1; weak D call: TRBD1 (6 bases). The CDR3 is 12 residues long. V shed 3 bases and J shed 11 bases, with 13 bases lying between them. From germline, CDR1 is LGHDT and CDR2 YNNKEL (reference sequence). The CDR3 sequence: CASSQGRGPAFF. The CDR3 DNA sequence: TGTGCCAGCAGCCAGGGACGGGGGCCGGCTTTCTTT.

This clone was observed a single time. The rearrangement joins TRBV20-1 to TRBJ1-1; 7 nucleotides match TRBD1. With V trimmed by 3 bases and J by 5 bases, 9 bases remained unmatched. CDR3 length: 14 amino acids. Germline V lookup: CDR1 DFQATT, CDR2 SNEGSKA (reference sequence). CDR3 amino acids: CSASRAGGRTEAFF. The CDR3 bases are TGCAGTGCTAGTAGGGCAGGGGGAAGGACTGAAGCTTTCTTT.

This clone showed up just once. The chain couples TRBV19 to TRBJ2-5, with 12 bases fitting TRBD2. The V and J ends lost 5 bases and 5 bases, in that order; junction bases with no gene match: 9. The CDR3 sequence is 16 residues long. Per germline, CDR1 LNHDA and CDR2 SQIVND (reference sequence). The CDR3 nucleotides read TGTGCCAGTAGTCCCGAGACTAGCGGGAGTGGTGAGACCCAGTACTTC. Amino acids: CASSPETSGSGETQYF.

This rearrangement joins TRBV6-5 to TRBJ2-5; 7 bases align to TRBD1. Trimming cost V 10 bases and J 3 bases; bases outside gene matches: 11. The CDR3 covers 14 residues. CDR1 MNHEY and CDR2 SVGAGI come from the germline V gene. The CDR3 DNA reads TGTGCCACCACACAGGGGAGTCGGGAAGAGACCCAGTACTTC. Protein product: CATTQGSREETQYF.

The J gene is TRBJ1-2, the V gene TRBV29-1; the D is unclear. CDR3 length equals 11 residues. From germline, CDR1 is SQVTM and CDR2 ANQGSEA. V gave up 4 bases and J gave up 4 bases, with 7 bases separating them. CDR3 residues: CSVGELYGYTF. In nucleotides, the CDR3 is TGCAGCGTTGGAGAGCTCTATGGCTACACCTTC.

This chain connects TRBV9 to TRBJ1-1, with 7 bases fitting TRBD1. The germline V gene has CDR1 SGDLS and CDR2 YYNGEE. The CDR3 is 15 residues long. V trimming: 4 bases; J trimming: 0 bases; junction bases outside the gene matches: 6. The CDR3 here is CASSPKTGMNTEAFF. For the CDR3, the DNA is TGTGCCAGCAGCCCAAAGACAGGGATGAACACTGAAGCTTTCTTT.

This clone was seen a handful of times. V is TRBV14 and J is TRBJ1-3, with D possibly matching TRBD1 (6 bases). This CDR3 has 17 residues. The germline V gene encodes CDR1 SGHDN and CDR2 FVKESK. Trimming cost V 6 bases and J 0 bases, with 18 bases left between them. The CDR3 loop reads CASRLNDSDSSGNTIYF. In nucleotides, the CDR3 is TGTGCCAGCAGACTTAATGACTCGGACAGCTCTGGAAACACCATATATTTT.

This chain links TRBV28 with TRBJ1-5, with D possibly TRBD1 on 5 matching bases. This CDR3 spans 13 amino acids. Trimming removed 5 bases at V and 9 bases at J, with 14 bases between. Germline V CDR1 and CDR2: MDHEN, SYDVKM. The chain's CDR3 is CASSPSIRGPQHF. The CDR3 DNA reads as TGTGCCAGCAGTCCGTCCATAAGGGGGCCCCAGCATTTT.